This T cell receptor beta chain comes out of a study of blood T cell repertoires in COVID-19 (dated by TCRdb to the early 2020s). A note on the overall study: Collaborator samples came from the United States, Italy and Spain and covered acute and convalescent phases of COVID-19. The material from the prospective study consisted of cDNA or gDNA derived from T cells, B-cell-depleted T cells, or PBMCs. Deeply sampled blood TCRbeta repertoires from subjects exposed to, actively infected with, or recovered from COVID-19 were included in the dataset. A freely available public database, intended as a resource for researchers studying the immune response to SARS-CoV-2, is where the repertoires were released. The samples were drawn from the first 160 participants of the ongoing ImmuneRACE study and from 1,254 subjects provided by 6 global collaborators. Sample metadata almost always included a de-identified subject ID, COVID-19 status, age in years and sex. Where HLA class I and class II types were available, the types were taken from metadata supplied by the sample provider, not from assay-based typing. Overall study results and their limits: Clinical and demographic metadata were provided uncurated, with the amount varying by source and participant.

Enrolling through a virtual design, the prospective study's participants ranged in age from about 18 to 89 years and lived across some 23 United States geographic areas. To assign participants to cohorts, the prospective study relied on clinical history that participants themselves reported in a screening survey and a study questionnaire. For ImmuneRACE Cohort 3, a participant was defined as recovered based on two consecutive negative NP/OP PCR tests, clearance by a healthcare professional, or resolution of symptoms. In the prospective study, whole blood, serum and a nasopharyngeal or oropharyngeal swab were collected from each participant by mobile phlebotomists. Over a roughly two-month period, participants in the prospective study had the option of providing additional blood draws and questionnaires. Prospective study blood samples were shipped either frozen or at room temperature before DNA extraction.

The immunoSEQ Assay, a bias-controlled multiplex PCR, was used to amplify TCRbeta CDR3 regions from genomic DNA. Per the authors' processing: The number of nucleated cells in each sample was estimated from the amplification of reference gene primers within the assay. To quantify the absolute abundance of each unique TCRbeta CDR3 rearrangement, sequence reads were collapsed and filtered. Productive Simpson clonality was computed per sample as the square root of Simpson's diversity index over productive rearrangements. TCRdb re-hosts the immuneACCESS table, in-frame sequences only. Its copies lack some clones; in the studies checked, an unresolved V gene accounts for under half of them, and the cause for the rest is not known. V, J and clone size derive from that table, while D and trimming were established from the DNA sequence. This sample has under 200,000 clones in its table, and approximately 80% of those were observed once. The ten biggest clones cover roughly 8% of the sample.

Concerning this clone: Its antigen target is currently unknown. Nothing much larger sits one base from this clone, and base qualities are not available.

The CDR3 contains 14 residues, cysteine and phenylalanine counted. The retained sequence is limited to the CDR3, 42 bases, with the frame set at the first base. The germline V gene yields LGHNA for CDR1 and YNFKEQ for CDR2. The germline ends are 14 bases apart after V is trimmed by 4 bases and J by 5 bases. Input material: PBMCs or T cells enriched from blood (not recorded which). Recombination connected TRBV4-2 to TRBJ2-5; no D gene can be assigned with confidence. The receptor was isolated from a woman aged 45-60 years who had recovered from COVID-19. The DNA reads as follows: TGTGCCAGCAGCCGAGAGAGTCTTCGGGAGACCCAGTACTTC. Its coded protein is CASSRESLRETQYF.